Listed below are T cell receptor beta chains from one sample, sequenced in a study of T cell repertoires in cytomegalovirus infection. The antigens these receptors bind are not known. TCRdb itself ran the reads through MiXCR, one entry per CDR3 protein. The repertoire holds 90,000 to 120,000 distinct CDR3 sequences, with about 40% as singletons. The sequencing used CD8+ T cells from cultured PBMCs, collected from culture after CMV antigen stimulation. These receptors were collected from a human donor in good health (CMV status not recorded). Some clones in this sample may be carry-over from other donors' samples. Each CDR3 is given with its conserved first and last residue. The D gene is left open where the match is weak. Part of the rows lack a size; the others show once, few, many or a class for expanded clones.

j_call v_call cdr3_length d_call clone_size cdr3_aa cdr3_nt
TRBJ2-2 TRBV5-6 16 . . CASSPPAAWNTGELFF TGTGCCAGCAGCCCCCCAGCGGCGTGGAACACCGGGGAGCTGTTTTTT
TRBJ1-1 TRBV7-9 14 . many CASTKRAGNTEAFF TGTGCCAGCACCAAGAGGGCAGGGAACACTGAAGCTTTCTTT
TRBJ2-3 TRBV6-8 18 TRBD2 . CASSYTLAGGPSTDTQYF TGTGCCAGCAGTTACACACTAGCGGGGGGGCCGAGCACAGATACGCAGTATTTT
TRBJ1-1 TRBV19 14 TRBD1 . CASSGRDRNTEAFF TGTGCCAGTAGTGGCCGGGACAGGAACACTGAAGCTTTCTTT
TRBJ1-2 TRBV4-1 15 . few CASSQGPRSNYGYTF TGCGCCAGCAGCCAAGGTCCTCGCTCTAACTATGGCTACACCTTC
TRBJ2-5 TRBV28 12 . . CASLTEQETQYF TGTGCCAGCCTTACAGAACAAGAGACCCAGTACTTC
TRBJ1-2 TRBV12-3/TRBV12-4 11 . . CASSSGVGYTF TGTGCCAGCAGTTCAGGGGTTGGCTACACCTTC
TRBJ2-3 TRBV12-3/TRBV12-4 17 . . CASTDLTGPDLTDTQYF TGTGCCAGCACCGACCTCACAGGACCGGATTTGACAGATACGCAGTATTTT
TRBJ2-3 TRBV6-1 15 TRBD1 many CASSLGQGGADTQYF TGTGCCAGCAGTCTAGGACAGGGGGGGGCAGATACGCAGTATTTT
TRBJ2-1 TRBV11-1 15 TRBD2 few CASSSHREVYNEQFF TGTGCCAGCAGCTCCCACCGGGAGGTCTACAATGAGCAGTTCTTC
TRBJ2-3 TRBV2 17 . . CASSGIQGIWGTDTQYF TGTGCCAGCAGTGGGATACAGGGAATTTGGGGCACAGATACGCAGTATTTT
TRBJ1-2 TRBV2 13 . many CADLEGATEGYTF TGTGCCGACCTTGAAGGGGCAACAGAGGGCTACACCTTC
TRBJ1-1 TRBV5-4 17 . few CASSLGATPLSLAEAFF TGTGCCAGCAGCTTGGGCGCCACTCCACTCTCCCTAGCTGAAGCTTTCTTT
TRBJ2-7 TRBV7-8 19 TRBD2 . CASSLEGLAGALRFYEQYF TGTGCCAGCAGCTTAGAAGGACTAGCGGGGGCCCTCCGGTTCTACGAGCAGTACTTC
TRBJ2-3 TRBV27 16 TRBD2 . CASRARLAGVGDTQYF TGTGCCAGCAGGGCTAGACTAGCGGGGGTGGGAGATACGCAGTATTTT
TRBJ2-5 TRBV15 15 . . CATSRDRAAQETQYF TGTGCCACCAGCAGAGATCGGGCGGCCCAAGAGACCCAGTACTTC
TRBJ1-2 TRBV7-2 14 . few CASSLVDDFYGYTF TGTGCCAGCAGCTTAGTAGACGATTTCTATGGCTACACCTTC
TRBJ1-5 TRBV7-6 16 . . CASSLGGGHSNQPQHF TGTGCCAGCAGCTTAGGGGGTGGCCATAGCAATCAGCCCCAGCATTTT
TRBJ1-1 TRBV12-3/TRBV12-4 13 TRBD1 . CASMGQGGIGAFF TGTGCCAGCATGGGACAGGGAGGGATCGGAGCTTTCTTT
TRBJ2-2 TRBV27 13 . few CASSWQVAGELFF TGTGCCAGCAGTTGGCAGGTTGCCGGGGAGCTGTTTTTT
TRBJ2-1 TRBV13 15 TRBD2 few CASSAGTSGPGEQFF TGTGCCAGCAGCGCCGGGACTAGCGGGCCTGGTGAGCAGTTCTTC
TRBJ1-1 TRBV7-2 14 . few CASREGVWDTEAFF TGTGCCAGCAGGGAAGGGGTGTGGGACACTGAAGCTTTCTTT
TRBJ2-7 TRBV10-3 11 . . CAISEAFEQYF TGTGCCATCAGTGAAGCCTTCGAGCAGTACTTC
TRBJ1-2 TRBV3-1 15 TRBD1 once CASSQVGRGRNGYTF TGTGCCAGCAGCCAAGTTGGCAGGGGGCGAAATGGCTACACCTTC
TRBJ1-1 TRBV19 14 . few CASSLRGGNTEAFF TGTGCCAGTAGCCTCAGGGGTGGGAACACTGAAGCTTTCTTT
TRBJ2-7 TRBV6-5 17 TRBD1 . CASSYGGTGDFSYEQYF TGTGCCAGCAGTTACGGCGGGACAGGCGATTTCTCCTACGAGCAGTACTTC
TRBJ2-5 TRBV11-2 14 . . CASSPRQATRTQYF TGTGCCAGCAGCCCCCGACAGGCCACAAGGACCCAGTACTTC
TRBJ1-4 TRBV12-3/TRBV12-4 14 TRBD1 . CASSPTGGPEKLFF TGTGCCAGCAGCCCGACAGGGGGTCCTGAAAAACTGTTTTTT
TRBJ1-1 TRBV25-1 17 . . CASSEYSPYPRNTEAFF TGTGCCAGCAGTGAATATTCCCCCTACCCGCGGAACACTGAAGCTTTCTTT
TRBJ1-2 TRBV4-1 14 TRBD1 few CASSHQTGDYGYTF TGCGCCAGCAGCCACCAGACAGGGGACTATGGCTACACCTTC
TRBJ1-3 TRBV19 14 . many CASNEGGRRNTIYF TGTGCCAGTAATGAGGGAGGACGAAGAAACACCATATATTTT
TRBJ2-3 TRBV9 16 . . CASSPGGRTSTDTQYF TGTGCCAGCAGCCCCGGGGGTCGGACTAGCACAGATACGCAGTATTTT
TRBJ2-1 TRBV29-1 14 . . CSVASGAAYNEQFF TGCAGCGTTGCGTCCGGAGCAGCCTACAATGAGCAGTTCTTC
TRBJ1-1 TRBV7-6 16 TRBD1 many CASSLRQGQGNTEAFF TGTGCCAGCAGCTTACGCCAGGGACAGGGGAACACTGAAGCTTTCTTT
TRBJ1-2 TRBV28 13 . . CASSPPGDYGYTF TGTGCCAGCAGTCCGCCGGGGGACTATGGCTACACCTTC
TRBJ2-3 TRBV10-3 17 . . CAISESRSLMPGDTQYF TGTGCCATCAGTGAGTCAAGGTCCCTGATGCCGGGGGATACGCAGTATTTT
TRBJ2-3 TRBV7-6 16 TRBD1 . CASSLRTGDPTDTQYF TGTGCCAGCAGCTTACGCACAGGGGATCCTACAGATACGCAGTATTTT
TRBJ2-1 TRBV15 13 . . CATSRDNRLMEFF TGTGCCACCAGCAGAGATAACCGGCTAATGGAGTTCTTC
TRBJ2-1 TRBV11-1 15 . few CASSEDFSIYNEQFF TGTGCCAGCAGCGAGGACTTTTCCATATACAATGAGCAGTTCTTC
TRBJ2-5 TRBV10-3 18 . . CAASGAATTRAYQETQYF TGTGCCGCATCAGGCGCGGCAACGACTAGGGCATACCAAGAGACCCAGTACTTC
TRBJ2-3 TRBV7-6 14 . many CASSRSGSTDTQYF TGTGCCAGCAGCAGGAGCGGGAGCACAGATACGCAGTATTTT
TRBJ2-7 TRBV7-9 13 . many CASSLPSSYEQYF TGTGCCAGCAGCTTACCCAGCTCCTACGAGCAGTACTTC
TRBJ2-2 TRBV20-1 11 . . CSAHTAGELFF TGCAGTGCCCATACCGCCGGGGAGCTGTTTTTT
TRBJ2-1 TRBV20-1 14 . . CSARVRDINNEQFF TGCAGTGCTAGAGTACGAGACATAAACAATGAGCAGTTCTTC
TRBJ2-1 TRBV7-4 15 . . CASTQEAATYNEQFF TGTGCCAGCACTCAGGAGGCAGCTACCTACAATGAGCAGTTCTTC
TRBJ2-5 TRBV5-4 14 TRBD2 . CASSLSGGAETQYF TGTGCCAGCAGCTTGAGCGGGGGGGCAGAGACCCAGTACTTC
TRBJ2-5 TRBV4-2 15 TRBD2 few CASSDGTSGGETQYF TGTGCCAGCAGCGACGGGACTAGCGGGGGGGAGACCCAGTACTTC
TRBJ2-3 TRBV19 12 . . CASTNVTDTQYF TGTGCCAGTACCAACGTAACAGATACGCAGTATTTT
TRBJ2-1 TRBV7-9 17 TRBD1 many CASKKPGQGASYNEQFF TGTGCCAGCAAAAAGCCGGGACAGGGGGCTTCCTACAATGAGCAGTTCTTC
TRBJ1-4 TRBV2 14 . . CASSADTTNEKLFF TGTGCCAGCAGTGCGGACACAACTAATGAAAAACTGTTTTTT
TRBJ1-1 TRBV7-6 14 . . CASSLGRENTEAFF TGTGCCAGCAGCTTAGGCAGGGAGAACACTGAAGCTTTCTTT
TRBJ2-7 TRBV13 15 TRBD1 . CASSLQRTGIHEQYF TGTGCCAGCAGCTTACAGAGGACAGGGATACACGAGCAGTACTTC
TRBJ2-7 TRBV9 15 TRBD2 . CASSLSGGSSYEQYF TGTGCCAGCAGCCTTAGCGGGGGGAGCTCCTACGAGCAGTACTTC
TRBJ2-2 TRBV20-1 16 TRBD1 . CSARPPQGATTGELFF TGCAGTGCTAGGCCCCCACAGGGGGCTACCACCGGGGAGCTGTTTTTT
TRBJ2-5 TRBV2 15 . . CASSDISEDQESQYF TGTGCCAGCAGTGATATTAGCGAGGACCAAGAGAGCCAGTACTTC
TRBJ1-6 TRBV7-9 13 . few CAATNLQGGPLHF TGTGCCGCCACTAATCTCCAGGGTGGCCCCCTCCACTTT
TRBJ1-5 TRBV4-1 13 . . CASSQVPDQPQHF TGCGCCAGCAGCCAAGTCCCCGATCAGCCCCAGCATTTT
TRBJ2-1 TRBV7-8 16 TRBD2 few CASSLTSGGVYNEQFF TGTGCCAGCAGCTTAACTAGCGGGGGGGTATACAATGAGCAGTTCTTC
TRBJ2-5 TRBV7-9 15 TRBD2 few CASSHRTSGKETQYF TGTGCCAGCAGCCACCGGACTAGCGGGAAGGAGACCCAGTACTTC
TRBJ2-3 TRBV7-9 15 TRBD2 few CASRELAGDTDTQYF TGTGCCAGCAGGGAATTAGCGGGCGATACAGATACGCAGTATTTT